This record looks at one T cell receptor (beta chain) sequence and its context. Its antigen is currently not known. The record has no base qualities; no much larger clone is one base away. Per the germline V gene, SGHAT is the CDR1 and FQNNGV is the CDR2. The cysteine opens and the phenylalanine closes a CDR3 of 15 amino acids. Only the CDR3 portion is preserved as DNA: 45 bases, with reading frame beginning at the first base. Unmatched junction bases come to 11, with V trimmed by 8 bases and J by 4 bases. This sample was taken from a study of beta chain features in type 1 diabetes (dated by TCRdb to 2017 to 2018). For the wider study: Patients and healthy donors did not differ in mean age, gender distribution, total cell number or subset yield. A total of under 120,000,000 sorted cells were examined across all samples, and RNA yield correlated strongly with the number of cells per subset. In the study, TCRB repertoires of sorted circulating CD4+ T cell subsets from recently diagnosed type 1 diabetes patients were compared with those of matched healthy donors. Naive and central memory subsets were obtained from all 30 or so donors, but regulatory and stem cell-like memory subsets were isolated from only 8 patients and 8 healthy donors.

All of the isolated RNA was reverse transcribed with the High Capacity cDNA Reverse Transcription Kit, so expressed TCRB transcripts were sequenced. Deep immunoSEQ sequencing was performed on naive, central memory and regulatory T cell samples, with an average of roughly 3.5 million total reads per sample. Sorted cells were lysed in RLT buffer and RNA was extracted with DNase-treated RNeasy Micro or Mini kits, depending on cell number. Each cell subset was processed on its own to prevent cross-contamination, while patient and healthy donor samples were processed together. TCRB sequences were amplified from cDNA with the immunoSEQ multiplex PCR, producing 87-bp fragments spanning the CDR3 region. Sequencing of the amplicons was performed on the Illumina HiSeq platform. From the authors' description of their analysis: Synthetic template baselines were used to correct PCR bias computationally, reads within Hamming distance 2 were collapsed, and singletons that could not be merged were discarded. Reads were aligned to IMGT to assign V, D and J genes, CDR3 length, and insertions or deletions at six rearrangement sites. Within each subset, clonotype counts were normalized to sorted cell number, after which true diversity and Gini coefficients were computed with the tcR R package. Repertoire sharing was quantified using the overlap coefficient calculated on TCRB nucleotide sequences. Out-of-frame TCRB sequences from naive cells were analyzed to stand in for the pre-selection repertoire. TCRdb took over this immuneACCESS table, retaining in-frame rearrangements with V and J assigned. Such tables are incomplete; in checked studies, under half of the missing clones stem from an unresolved V gene, and the remainder is unexplained. The V and J calls and the clone size are those of that table, but D and trimming were determined from the DNA. This sample lists a few hundred thousand clones; roughly 11% were detected once. In total, the top ten clones hold about 0.018% of the sample.

A single peripheral blood draw of about 120 mL on average was collected from each donor into heparinised tubes. Naive, central memory, regulatory and stem cell-like memory CD4+ T cells were sorted on a BD FACSAria II using a panel including CD45RO, CCR7, CD25, CD127, CD95 and CD27. A purity above 98% was achieved for all sorted populations. PBMCs were isolated immediately by Lymphoprep density gradient centrifugation and stained directly without culture. Samples were stained and sorted in pairs, with one healthy donor and one patient per experiment, so that batch effects were minimized. The research as a whole found: Fewer insertions and more nucleotide deletions at VDJ recombination sites were observed in patients with type 1 diabetes, implying thymic rearrangement abnormalities. A moderate but significant shortening of TCRB CDR3 length was observed in type 1 diabetes patients in all four CD4+ subsets. Only small numbers of individuals were included in the HLA sub-analyses, which left unresolved whether HLA type had any influence on TCRB rearrangement. Because cDNA was sequenced instead of genomic DNA, activated cells with high expression could be over-represented, although the groups did not differ in activation or CD3 levels. Naive, central memory and regulatory TCRB repertoires appeared to be more similar among patients than among healthy donors. PCR might favor shorter templates, but patient and control samples were amplified and corrected together, so any skew would affect both groups equally.

Input material: naive CD4+ T cells from blood. The cell subset or site label, read with the paper, signifies: true naive CD4+ T cells. The chain uses TRBV11-2 and TRBJ1-3; 7 nucleotides in the junction match TRBD1. The TCR sequence derives from a man aged 30 to 45 with type 1 diabetes. The encoded CDR3 is CASAIQGGVGNTIYF. The DNA is TGTGCCAGCGCCATTCAAGGGGGCGTCGGAAACACCATATATTTT.